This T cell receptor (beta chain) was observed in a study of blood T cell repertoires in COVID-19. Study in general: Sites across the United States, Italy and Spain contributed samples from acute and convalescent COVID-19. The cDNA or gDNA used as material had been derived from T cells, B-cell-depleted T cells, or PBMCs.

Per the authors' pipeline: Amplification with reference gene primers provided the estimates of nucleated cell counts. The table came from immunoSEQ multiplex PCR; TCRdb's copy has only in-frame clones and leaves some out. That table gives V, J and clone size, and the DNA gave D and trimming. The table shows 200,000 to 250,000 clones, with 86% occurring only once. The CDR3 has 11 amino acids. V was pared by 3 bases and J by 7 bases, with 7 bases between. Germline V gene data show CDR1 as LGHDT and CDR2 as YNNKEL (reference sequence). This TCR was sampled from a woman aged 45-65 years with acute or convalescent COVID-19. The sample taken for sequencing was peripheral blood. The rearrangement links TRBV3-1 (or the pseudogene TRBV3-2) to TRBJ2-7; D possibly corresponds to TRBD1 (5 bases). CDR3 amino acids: CASSQGREQYF. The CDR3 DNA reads TGTGCCAGCAGCCAGGGGCGGGAGCAGTACTTC.